The clone carrying this TCR beta chain was counted between two and nine times. Via MiXCR, TCRdb re-called the 5' RACE reads, giving one row per CDR3 protein. There are 250,000 or so distinct CDR3 sequences in the sample; about 10% occur only once, and 6% to 7.5% lies in the top ten. This sample is part of a study of CD8 T cells in ankylosing spondylitis. J gave up 5 bases and V 5 bases, and 5 bases lay outside the gene matches. The CDR3 contains 13 residues. Per germline, CDR1 LNHNV and CDR2 YYDKDF (reference sequence). The chain recombines TRBV15 with TRBJ2-5; 7 nucleotides agree with TRBD2. The receptor comes from a male donor with ankylosing spondylitis or in good health (not recorded which). The sample consisted of blood, either unsorted or a sorted T cell fraction (not recorded which). The CDR3 loop reads CATSGEGLETQYF. CDR3 in DNA: TGTGCCACCAGCGGGGAGGGTTTGGAGACCCAGTACTTC.